The next 15 T cell receptor beta chains were all read from a single sample in a study of blood T cell repertoires in COVID-19 (dated by TCRdb to between 2020 and 2021). The method behind the library was the immunoSEQ multiplex PCR assay. TCRdb's version of the immuneACCESS table is confined to in-frame rearrangements and falls short of the full clone set. An unresolved V gene accounts for under half of the shortfall where checked; the remainder is of unknown origin. In this sample the table shows some 110,000 clones, over 75% of which occur a single time. 2% to 3% of the sample rests with the top ten. Sample: peripheral blood. The receptors were gathered from a man aged 50 to 59 with acute or convalescent COVID-19.

V and J are TRBV12-3 or TRBV12-4 and TRBJ1-2; TRBD1 might be the D (5 bases). This CDR3 is 12 amino acids long. V lost 5 bases to trimming and J lost 7 bases, with 11 bases between them. In DNA, the CDR3 is TGTGCCAGCAGTCGGGGGGGTTTTGGCTACACCTTC. Translating gives CASSRGGFGYTF.

The chain employs TRBV11-1 and TRBJ1-5; TRBD1 matches at 8 bases. This CDR3 is built from 14 residues. Losses at the gene ends were 5 bases for V and 5 bases for J; bases not matched to a gene: 5. Germline V gene sequence: CDR1 SGHAT, CDR2 FQDESV (reference sequence). The CDR3, as DNA: TGTGCCAGCAGCGTGACAGGGGATTATCAGCCCCAGCATTTT. This codes for CASSVTGDYQPQHF.

In DNA form, the CDR3 reads TGTGCCAGTAGTGGAGGGTCTCTTTTAGCCGAGCAGCCCCAGCATTTT. The encoded protein is CASSGGSLLAEQPQHF. J is TRBJ1-5 and V is TRBV19, with no clear D. V was pared by 5 bases and J by 7 bases, with 21 bases between. In germline, CDR1 is LNHDA, CDR2 SQIVND (reference sequence). The CDR3 covers 16 residues.

This clone was recorded once. V is TRBV20-1 and J is TRBJ2-1; 7 nucleotides align to TRBD1. The CDR3 has 11 residues. Trimming at V came to 6 bases and at J to 8 bases, leaving 4 bases not matched to a gene. Germline V CDR1 and CDR2: DFQATT, SNEGSKA (reference sequence). CDR3 region: CSAFDRDEQFF. CDR3 coding DNA: TGCAGTGCCTTCGACAGGGATGAGCAGTTCTTC.

The chain combines TRBV7-6 with TRBJ1-2, with 11 bases that match TRBD1. With V trimmed by 0 bases and J by 7 bases, 7 bases remained unmatched. Per germline, CDR1 SGHVS and CDR2 FNYEAQ. The CDR3 is made up of 16 amino acids. This CDR3 reads CASSLAGQGVAGGYTF. DNA for the CDR3: TGTGCCAGCAGCTTAGCGGGACAGGGGGTCGCGGGTGGCTACACCTTC.

The CDR3 region has the DNA TGTGCCAGCAGACAAACAGGGACCCACGAGCAGTACTTC. Translation: CASRQTGTHEQYF. The chain is built from TRBV12-3 or TRBV12-4 and TRBJ2-7, with D possibly being TRBD1 (6 bases). The CDR3 has 13 residues. The V end was cut by 6 bases, the J end by 5 bases, with 14 bases between.

This chain joins TRBV7-2 and TRBJ1-5, with D unclear. The V and J ends lost 1 base and 3 bases respectively, with 7 bases between them. Per germline, CDR1 SGHTA and CDR2 FQGNSA. The CDR3 is 14 residues long. The CDR3 region is CASSLVRYNQPQHF. The DNA for the CDR3 is TGTGCCAGCAGCTTAGTGAGGTACAATCAGCCCCAGCATTTT.

This clone appeared a single time. The chain uses TRBV27 and TRBJ1-6; D remains unclear. Germline V CDR1 and CDR2: MNHEY, SMNVEV (reference sequence). Between the trimmed V and J ends, which lost 2 bases and 6 bases, there was a span of 11 bases. This CDR3 is built from 15 residues. The CDR3 sequence is CASSLGGWGNSPLHF. DNA of the CDR3: TGTGCCAGCAGTTTAGGAGGATGGGGTAATTCACCCCTCCACTTT.

V usage is TRBV27 and J usage is TRBJ2-7; a weak D match, TRBD2 (6 bases). The germline V gene has CDR1 MNHEY and CDR2 SMNVEV (reference sequence). V was clipped by 4 bases and J by 2 bases, with 18 bases between them. This CDR3 is built from 16 residues. The CDR3 loop is CASSSHDRDSTYEQYF. CDR3 coding DNA: TGTGCCAGCAGTTCCCACGACCGGGACTCCACCTACGAGCAGTACTTC.

The J gene is TRBJ2-3, the V gene TRBV30, with TRBD2 identical over 10 bases. Germline V gene lookup returns CDR1 GTSNPN and CDR2 SVGIG (reference sequence). V lost 4 bases to trimming and J lost 2 bases; unmatched junction nucleotides: 3. The CDR3 runs to 14 residues. The CDR3 DNA sequence: TGTGCCTGGAATAGCGGGGGGTCCACAGATACGCAGTATTTT. Its protein is CAWNSGGSTDTQYF.

The J gene is TRBJ1-6, the V gene TRBV4-1; TRBD1 matches at 7 bases. The CDR3 has 15 amino acids. Trimming at V came to 1 base and at J to 8 bases, leaving 5 bases not matched to a gene. Looked up from germline, CDR1 is MGHRA and CDR2 is YSYEKL. Here the CDR3 reads CASSQVGTAYSPLHF. DNA of the CDR3: TGCGCCAGCAGCCAAGTAGGGACAGCCTATTCACCCCTCCACTTT.

The genes are TRBV28 and TRBJ2-7; TRBD2 might be the D (5 bases). Trimming took off 5 bases at V and 5 bases at J, with 16 bases between the two ends. In germline, CDR1 is MDHEN, CDR2 SYDVKM. The CDR3 is 14 residues long. CDR3 nucleotides: TGTGCCAGCAGTCCAGAGGGCCTTCTCCACGAGCAGTACTTC. Its translation is CASSPEGLLHEQYF.

The rearrangement links TRBV14 to TRBJ1-4; TRBD1 aligns across 8 bases. There are 13 residues in the CDR3. V was pared by 5 bases and J by 11 bases, with 7 bases of the junction left unmatched. The germline CDR1 and CDR2 sequences are SGHDN and FVKESK. The CDR3 spells CASSTRYRGKLFF. CDR3 DNA: TGTGCCAGCAGCACCCGTTACAGGGGGAAACTGTTTTTT.

This clone was seen a handful of times. V and J are TRBV3-1 (or the pseudogene TRBV3-2) and TRBJ1-5; weak D call: TRBD1 (6 bases). The CDR3 has 14 amino acids. Trimming removed 6 bases from V and 2 bases from J, with 11 bases in between. CDR1 is LGHDT and CDR2 is YNNKEL in the germline V gene (reference sequence). CDR3 residues: CASRQGSGNQPQHF. The CDR3, as DNA: TGTGCCAGCAGACAGGGTTCAGGCAATCAGCCCCAGCATTTT.

The rearrangement joins TRBV9 to TRBJ2-7; no clear D gene. Germline V gene lookup returns CDR1 SGDLS and CDR2 YYNGEE. V gave up 6 bases and J gave up 2 bases, with 15 bases separating them. The CDR3 consists of 14 residues. The CDR3 loop is CASTQSDLPYEQYF. The CDR3 DNA follows: TGTGCCAGCACCCAGTCAGATCTCCCCTACGAGCAGTACTTC.